These 10 T cell receptor beta chains share one sample of origin, sequenced in a study of shared clonotypes between healthy human individuals. CD8 cells regarded as naive lacked CD45RO, were positively chosen for CCR7, and omitted terminally differentiated effector memory CD45RA+ cells. Here immunoSEQ multiplex PCR was the method, and the copy in TCRdb shows in-frame clones only, minus some. The sample has about 580,000 clones; roughly 98% are singletons. The sample taken for sequencing was naive CD8+ T cells sorted from blood. The receptors come from a man aged 25 to 45 in good health.

CDR3 residues: CASTQTLRQGSYNEQFF. The CDR3 DNA follows: TGTGCCAGCACCCAAACCTTAAGACAGGGCTCCTACAATGAGCAGTTCTTC. J is TRBJ2-1 and V is TRBV11-2; the match to TRBD1 covers 7 bases. CDR1 is SGHAT, CDR2 FQNNGV, per germline. The length of the CDR3 is 17 residues. The V segment lost 7 bases and the J segment 0 bases; nucleotides outside the gene matches: 12.

The J gene is TRBJ2-1, the V gene TRBV5-6; the D call may be TRBD1 or TRBD2 (6 bases each). Germline CDR1 and CDR2: SGHDT and YYEEEE. There are 14 residues in the CDR3. With 0 bases removed from V and 8 bases from J, the gap between germline ends came to 12 bases. The CDR3 is CASSLAEGVDEQFF. CDR3 coding DNA: TGTGCCAGCAGCTTGGCGGAGGGGGTCGATGAGCAGTTCTTC.

The genes are TRBV6-5 and TRBJ2-1; possibly TRBD2 for D (6 bases). The germline V gene has CDR1 MNHEY and CDR2 SVGAGI. This CDR3 comprises 13 residues. V shed 1 base and J shed 7 bases, with 8 bases lying between them. CDR3 coding DNA: TGTGCCAGCAGTTACTGGGGGGAAAATGAGCAGTTCTTC. Translated: CASSYWGENEQFF.

The CDR3 is CASSYDSIPYEQYF. As DNA, the CDR3 is TGTGCCAGCAGCTACGACAGTATACCCTACGAGCAGTACTTC. The V call is TRBV28, the J call TRBJ2-7, with D perhaps matching TRBD1 (5 bases). The V and J ends lost 6 bases and 2 bases respectively, with 14 bases between them. Germline V gene data show CDR1 as MDHEN and CDR2 as SYDVKM. This CDR3 has 14 amino acids.

This chain connects TRBV11-3 to TRBJ2-3; tentative D call: TRBD1 (6 bases). CDR1 is SGHNT and CDR2 is YENEEA in the germline V gene. This CDR3 has 15 residues. V lost 3 bases and J lost 3, with 13 bases in between. CDR3 sequence (DNA): TGTGCCAGCAGCTTCCCACAGGGCAATACAGATACGCAGTATTTT. Translated: CASSFPQGNTDTQYF.

The chain carries TRBV27 and TRBJ1-2, with D possibly being TRBD1 (6 bases). Trimming removed 2 bases from V and 6 bases from J, with 16 bases in between. From germline, CDR1 is MNHEY and CDR2 SMNVEV (reference sequence). The CDR3 has 15 residues. The CDR3 DNA sequence: TGTGCCAGCAGTTTAGCGGCAGGGGTGTATCATGGCTACACCTTC. Translating it yields CASSLAAGVYHGYTF.

This chain connects TRBV18 to TRBJ2-5; 8 bases line up with TRBD1. The germline gives CDR1 KGHSH, CDR2 LQKENI. The CDR3 runs 13 residues. Trimming took 4 bases from V and 5 from J; bases not matched to a gene: 3. In DNA, the CDR3 is TGTGCCAGCTCACACGACAGGGGTGAGACCCAGTACTTC. It translates to CASSHDRGETQYF.

Note on this clone: This sample includes further DNA sequences coding for the same CDR3. The chain carries TRBV7-9 and TRBJ2-7, with no clear D. The CDR3 length is 13 residues. Trimming took off 3 bases at V and 1 base at J, with 7 bases between the two ends. Looked up from germline, CDR1 is SEHNR and CDR2 is FQNEAQ (reference sequence). The CDR3 region is CASSFGSSYEQYF. CDR3 bases: TGTGCCAGCAGCTTCGGCAGTTCCTACGAGCAGTACTTC.

The chain is built from TRBV9 and TRBJ2-7; 9 bases are a match to TRBD1. Trimming took 7 bases from V and 3 from J; bases not matched to a gene: 5. The CDR3 contains 13 residues. Germline V gene sequence: CDR1 SGDLS, CDR2 YYNGEE. The CDR3 loop reads CASDPGQGYEQYF. In nucleotides, the CDR3 is TGTGCCAGCGATCCGGGACAGGGCTACGAGCAGTACTTC. The complete variable domain, with remaining parts taken from reference TRBV9 and TRBJ2-7, reads DSGVTQTPKHLITATGQRVTLRCSPRSGDLSVYWYQQSLDQGLQFLIQYYNGEERAKGNILERFSAQQFPDLHSELNLSSLELGDSALYFCASDPGQGYEQYFGPGTRLTVT.

The rearrangement joins TRBV27 to TRBJ2-7; the match to TRBD1 covers 8 bases. V shed 4 bases and J 7 bases; nucleotides not matched to a gene: 9. The CDR3 loop spans 14 amino acids. Germline-derived CDR1 and CDR2 are MNHEY and SMNVEV (reference sequence). The CDR3 DNA is TGTGCCAGCAGTTGGGCAGGGGGCTCGGCAGAGCAGTACTTC. It translates to CASSWAGGSAEQYF.